Given below is one T cell receptor beta chain in context. The antigen is undetermined. These data originate in a study of beta chain features in type 1 diabetes. Overall study: Patients looked much like healthy donors when it came to age, gender and cell yields. Overall study findings and caveats: For cells with high TCR expression, cDNA sequencing could yield over-representation. People with Type 1 diabetes carried modestly yet significantly shorter TCRB CDR3s in all four CD4+ subsets. Within patients, naive, central memory and Treg TCRB repertoires seemed more similar than within healthy donors.

Expressed TCRB transcripts were sequenced because the isolated RNA had all been reverse transcribed beforehand. Sequenced by immunoSEQ multiplex PCR; TCRdb stores in-frame clones only, minus some. The sample records 640,000 or so clones, more than 12% being singletons. V was pared by 5 bases and J by 0 bases, with 11 bases between. The CDR3 is made up of 14 amino acids. The germline CDR1 and CDR2 sequences are PRHDT and FYEKMQ (reference sequence). Material for sequencing was naive CD4+ T cells from blood. This chain uses TRBV13 with TRBJ2-7; D remains unclear. The sequence came from a man between 18 and 29 years old with type 1 diabetes. CDR3 sequence (DNA): TGTGCCAGCAGCAAAAACAGAGACTCCTACGAGCAGTACTTC. This codes for CASSKNRDSYEQYF.